The 21 T cell receptor beta chains below were found in one sample sequenced in a study of T cells in Graves' hyperthyroidism and ophthalmopathy (dated by TCRdb to about 2019). Libraries were built with multiplex PCR. The sequencer was an Illumina HiSeq 2000. Amplification of TCR beta CDR3 regions was carried out from RNA transcripts. A first-round RT-PCR of the TCR CDR3 used the HTBI primer set with the Qiagen OneStep RT-PCR kit. TCRdb ran its own pipeline on the public reads, namely fastp trimming at Q25 and MiXCR clone calling, and kept in-frame beta chains. Every distinct CDR3 protein forms one entry, paired with its most common genes and DNA. A total of about 640,000 distinct CDR3 sequences appear in this sample, less than 25% of them only once. The ten largest clones capture roughly a third of the sample. Source material: blood. The receptors were gathered from a man aged 25 to 45 with Graves' ophthalmopathy.

This clonotype was observed many times. The V call is TRBV28, the J call TRBJ2-3; 8 bases align to TRBD2. CDR3 length: 15 residues. J was trimmed by 3 bases and V by 3 bases; bases with no gene match: 5. Germline assignment: CDR1 MDHEN and CDR2 SYDVKM. The CDR3 region has the DNA TGTGCCAGCAGTTTCCAACTAGCGGTGACAGATACGCAGTATTTT. Encoded protein: CASSFQLAVTDTQYF.

This clonotype was seen only a few times. The rearrangement joins TRBV7-6 to TRBJ1-4; D is possibly TRBD1 (5 bases). CDR1 SGHVS and CDR2 FNYEAQ come from the germline V gene. There are 17 residues in the CDR3. V dropped 5 bases and J dropped 4 bases, with 20 bases sitting between them. The chain's CDR3 is CASSLGHRPEDNEKLFF. CDR3 sequence (DNA): TGTGCCAGCAGCCTGGGGCACAGGCCCGAAGATAATGAAAAACTGTTTTTT.

At least ten counts were recorded for this clonotype. This chain connects TRBV14 to TRBJ2-1; TRBD1 is a possible D gene (6 bases). Germline V gene sequence: CDR1 SGHDN, CDR2 FVKESK. The V end was cut by 2 bases, the J end by 8 bases, with 16 bases between. This CDR3 contains 15 residues. DNA for the CDR3: TGTGCCAGCAGCCAAACGTGGCAGGGGAGTTATGAGCAGTTCTTC. Translating gives CASSQTWQGSYEQFF.

This chain links TRBV5-6 with TRBJ1-2; D uncertain. The V gene lost 0 bases and the J gene lost 3 bases, with 12 bases spanning the gap. The CDR3 is 15 amino acids. The germline CDR1 and CDR2 sequences are SGHDT and YYEEEE. This chain's CDR3 is CASSLVGREHYGYTF. In DNA form, the CDR3 reads TGTGCCAGCAGCTTGGTTGGCAGAGAACACTATGGCTACACCTTC.

This clonotype occurred once. Mismatch with germline at one junction end may stem from a read error. The V gene is TRBV6-1, the J gene TRBJ2-7, with D tentatively TRBD1 (5 bases). Germline V gene lookup returns CDR1 MNHNS and CDR2 SASEGT. CDR3 length: 12 amino acids. The chain's CDR3 is CASHDSSYERYF. The CDR3 nucleotides read TGTGCCAGCCATGACAGCTCCTACGAGCGGTACTTC.

The rearrangement links TRBV14 to TRBJ1-1; D remains unclear. In germline, CDR1 is SGHDN, CDR2 FVKESK. CDR3 size: 15 residues. Deletions cut 4 bases from V and 1 base from J, with 13 bases between. CDR3 residues: CASSPRRAGNTEAFF. The CDR3 bases are TGTGCCAGCAGCCCTCGCCGTGCAGGGAACACTGAAGCTTTCTTT.

This clonotype was observed a handful of times. The J gene is TRBJ2-3, the V gene TRBV24-1; TRBD1 agrees at 7 bases. The V and J ends lost 2 bases and 0 bases, in that order; junction bases with no gene match: 7. The CDR3 consists of 17 residues. Germline V gene lookup returns CDR1 KGHDR and CDR2 SFDVKD. The CDR3 DNA reads TGTGCCACCAGTGATTCGAAACAGGGGATCAGCACAGATACGCAGTATTTT. Translating it yields CATSDSKQGISTDTQYF.

The genes are TRBV20-1 and TRBJ1-2, with 10 bases lining up with TRBD1. With 7 bases clipped from V and 4 bases from J, the junction kept 0 bases outside the gene matches. From germline, CDR1 is DFQATT and CDR2 SNEGSKA (reference sequence). This CDR3 has 11 amino acids. The chain's CDR3 is CSGDRGYGYTF. The CDR3, as DNA: TGCAGTGGGGACAGGGGCTATGGCTACACCTTC.

This chain connects TRBV12-3 or TRBV12-4 to TRBJ2-5, with 12 positions matching TRBD2. CDR3 size: 14 residues. J was trimmed by 3 bases and V by 6 bases; bases with no gene match: 2. CDR3 amino acids: CASSGLAGKETQYF. In DNA form, the CDR3 reads TGTGCCAGCAGCGGACTAGCGGGGAAAGAGACCCAGTACTTC.

V usage is TRBV19 and J usage is TRBJ2-2, with 8 bases lining up with TRBD2. The ends lost 3 bases at V and 5 bases at J; junction bases unmatched: 8. The germline gives CDR1 LNHDA, CDR2 SQIVND (reference sequence). The CDR3 totals 16 residues. CDR3 residues: CASSMFPGGRTGELFF. Written as DNA, the CDR3 is TGTGCCAGTAGTATGTTCCCGGGAGGGCGTACCGGGGAGCTGTTTTTT.

In this sample, this clonotype turned up a few times. The chain combines TRBV20-1 with TRBJ2-7, with unresolved D. Germline CDR1 DFQATT, CDR2 SNEGSKA (reference sequence). CDR3 length equals 12 residues. V was clipped by 0 bases and J by 0 bases, with 3 bases between them. CDR3 residues: CSAREGSYEQYF. CDR3 nucleotides: TGCAGTGCTAGAGAAGGCTCCTACGAGCAGTACTTC.

There are a few counts of this clonotype. V and J are TRBV30 and TRBJ2-2, with 8 bases identical to TRBD2. This CDR3 has 15 residues. The trim removed 1 base at V and 3 bases at J, leaving 4 bases unmatched. Germline V lookup: CDR1 GTSNPN, CDR2 SVGIG (reference sequence). CDR3 residues: CAWSERGLDTGELFF. The CDR3 DNA is TGTGCCTGGAGTGAGCGGGGGCTGGACACCGGGGAGCTGTTTTTT.

This clonotype has just a few counts. The CDR3 region has the DNA TGCGCCAGCAGTTCCGGGACAGGGATTTACGAGCAGTACTTC. Amino acid sequence: CASSSGTGIYEQYF. The V gene is TRBV10-2, the J gene TRBJ2-7, with 9 bases aligning to TRBD1. The CDR3 covers 14 residues. Per the germline V gene, CDR1 is WSHSY and CDR2 is SAAADI. V shed 5 bases, J shed 4 bases, and the junction held 6 bases outside the gene matches.

This clonotype was counted many times. The chain recombines TRBV11-2 with TRBJ1-2; TRBD1 is a possible D gene (5 bases). CDR1 is SGHAT and CDR2 is FQNNGV in the germline V gene. The V and J ends lost 3 bases and 2 bases respectively, with 10 bases between them. The CDR3 has 14 residues. The DNA of the CDR3 is TGTGCCAGCAGCTTGGGGGTAGACAACTATGGCTACACCTTC. Protein product: CASSLGVDNYGYTF.

This clonotype occurred a few times. The chain is built from TRBV11-3 and TRBJ1-2; D is unresolved. Looked up from germline, CDR1 is SGHNT and CDR2 is YENEEA. Trimming stripped 2 bases from V and 8 bases from J, with 6 bases between. The CDR3 has 11 residues. The CDR3: CASSLMFGYTF. For the CDR3, the DNA is TGTGCCAGCAGCTTAATGTTCGGCTACACCTTC.

This chain joins TRBV20-1 and TRBJ2-7, with 12 bases matching TRBD2. Germline V gives CDR1 DFQATT, CDR2 SNEGSKA (reference sequence). The ends lost 3 bases at V and 7 bases at J; junction bases unmatched: 7. The CDR3 is 14 residues long. CDR3 in DNA: TGCAGTGCTAGTACGACTAGCGGGAGACATGAGCAGTACTTC. This codes for CSASTTSGRHEQYF.

Concerning this clonotype itself: The germline gene is not matched at one end of the junction; a read error may be the cause. V and J are TRBV7-7 and TRBJ2-1; TRBD2 is a possible D gene (5 bases). The CDR3 loop spans 15 amino acids. Germline assignment: CDR1 SSHAT and CDR2 FNYEAQ (reference sequence). CDR3 in DNA: TGTGCTAGCAGCCCCTTTGGGGAGTGGAGGAATGAGCAGTTCTTC. It translates to CASSPFGEWRNEQFF.

The gene calls are TRBV4-3 and TRBJ2-2, with 9 bases identical to TRBD1. There are 18 residues in the CDR3. Losses at the gene ends were 1 base for V and 4 bases for J; bases not matched to a gene: 10. Germline-derived CDR1 and CDR2 are LGHNA and YSLEER. The CDR3 nucleotides are TGCGCCAGCAGCCAAGCGACCCGGACAGGGGCGATCACCGGGGAGCTGTTTTTT. This codes for CASSQATRTGAITGELFF.

This clonotype was recorded at least ten times. The chain recombines TRBV28 with TRBJ1-1; D is unresolved. This CDR3 has 15 residues. From germline, CDR1 is MDHEN and CDR2 SYDVKM. Trimming pared 5 bases from V and 0 bases from J, leaving 13 bases between. In DNA, the CDR3 is TGTGCCAGCAGTACTTTAGGGTACATGAACACTGAAGCTTTCTTT. Residues: CASSTLGYMNTEAFF.

This clonotype has just a few counts. V gene TRBV9 combines with J gene TRBJ2-5; D uncertain. Trimming cost V 0 bases and J 5 bases, with 14 bases left between them. CDR1 and CDR2 from the germline V gene are SGDLS and YYNGEE. The CDR3 loop spans 15 amino acids. The CDR3 protein is CASSVDPGRWETQYF. In nucleotides, the CDR3 is TGTGCCAGCAGCGTAGATCCCGGGCGGTGGGAGACCCAGTACTTC.

There are many counts of this clonotype. V and J are TRBV4-3 and TRBJ1-2; 12 nucleotides agree with TRBD1. CDR3 length: 15 residues. The ends lost 4 bases at V and 7 bases at J; junction bases unmatched: 7. Germline V gene data show CDR1 as LGHNA and CDR2 as YSLEER. The CDR3 DNA reads as TGCGCCAGCAGCCGCCTGGGACAGGGGGCGCGTGGCTACACCTTC. Translation gives CASSRLGQGARGYTF.